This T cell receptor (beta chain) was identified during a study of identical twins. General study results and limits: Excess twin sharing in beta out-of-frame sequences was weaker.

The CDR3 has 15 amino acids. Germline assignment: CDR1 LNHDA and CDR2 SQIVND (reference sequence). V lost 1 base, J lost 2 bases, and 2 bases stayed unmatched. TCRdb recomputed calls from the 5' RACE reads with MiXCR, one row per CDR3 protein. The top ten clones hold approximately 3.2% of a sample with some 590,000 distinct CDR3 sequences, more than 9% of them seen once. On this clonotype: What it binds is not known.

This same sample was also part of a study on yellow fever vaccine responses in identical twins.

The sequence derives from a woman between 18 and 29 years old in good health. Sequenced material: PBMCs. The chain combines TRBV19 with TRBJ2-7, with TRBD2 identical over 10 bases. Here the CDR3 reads CASSIVAGGAYEQYF. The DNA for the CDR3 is TGTGCCAGTAGTATAGTAGCGGGGGGCGCCTACGAGCAGTACTTC.